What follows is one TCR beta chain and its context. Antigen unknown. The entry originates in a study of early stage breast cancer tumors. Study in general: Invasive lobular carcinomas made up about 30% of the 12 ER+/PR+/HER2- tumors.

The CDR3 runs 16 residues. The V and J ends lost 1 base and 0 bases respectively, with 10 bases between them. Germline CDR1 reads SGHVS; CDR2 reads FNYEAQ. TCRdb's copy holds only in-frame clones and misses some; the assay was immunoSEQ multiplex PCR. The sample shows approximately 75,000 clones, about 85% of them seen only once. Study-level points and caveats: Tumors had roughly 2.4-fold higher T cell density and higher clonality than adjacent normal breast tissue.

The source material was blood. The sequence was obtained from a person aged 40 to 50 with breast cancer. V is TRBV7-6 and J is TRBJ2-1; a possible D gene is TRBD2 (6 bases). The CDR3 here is CASSLGGRLSYNEQFF. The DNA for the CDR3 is TGTGCCAGCAGCTTAGGTGGGAGGCTCTCCTACAATGAGCAGTTCTTC.